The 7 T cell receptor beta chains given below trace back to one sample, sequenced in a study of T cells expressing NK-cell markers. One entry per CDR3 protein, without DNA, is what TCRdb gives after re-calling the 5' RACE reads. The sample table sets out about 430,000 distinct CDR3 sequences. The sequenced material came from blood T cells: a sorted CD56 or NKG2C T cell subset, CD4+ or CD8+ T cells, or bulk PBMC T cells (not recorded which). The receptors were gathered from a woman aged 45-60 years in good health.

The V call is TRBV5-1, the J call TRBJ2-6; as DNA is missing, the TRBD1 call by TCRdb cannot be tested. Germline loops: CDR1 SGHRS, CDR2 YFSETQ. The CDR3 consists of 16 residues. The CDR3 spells CASSVTQGTGANVLTF.

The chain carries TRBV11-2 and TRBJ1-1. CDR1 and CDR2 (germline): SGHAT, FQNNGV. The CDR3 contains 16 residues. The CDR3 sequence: CASSQIKTKAGTEAFF.

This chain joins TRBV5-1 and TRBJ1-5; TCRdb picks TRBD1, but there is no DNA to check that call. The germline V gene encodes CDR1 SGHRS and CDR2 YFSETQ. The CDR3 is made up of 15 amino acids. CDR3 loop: CASSLEGGSNQPQHF.

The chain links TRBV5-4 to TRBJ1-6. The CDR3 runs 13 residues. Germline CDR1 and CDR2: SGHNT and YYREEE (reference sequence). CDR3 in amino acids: CASSLALSSPLHF.

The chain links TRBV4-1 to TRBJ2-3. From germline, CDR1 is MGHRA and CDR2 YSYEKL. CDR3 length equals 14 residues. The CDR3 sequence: CASSPEDRTDTQYF.

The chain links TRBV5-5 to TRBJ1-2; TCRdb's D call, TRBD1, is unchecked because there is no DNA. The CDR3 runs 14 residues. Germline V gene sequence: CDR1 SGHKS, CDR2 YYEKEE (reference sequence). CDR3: CASSPQGVNYGYTF. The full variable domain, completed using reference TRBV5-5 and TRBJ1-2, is DAGVTQSPTHLIKTRGQQVTLRCSPISGHKSVSWYQQVLGQGPQFIFQYYEKEERGRGNFPDRFSARQFPNYSSELNVNALLLGDSALYLCASSPQGVNYGYTFGSGTRLTVV.

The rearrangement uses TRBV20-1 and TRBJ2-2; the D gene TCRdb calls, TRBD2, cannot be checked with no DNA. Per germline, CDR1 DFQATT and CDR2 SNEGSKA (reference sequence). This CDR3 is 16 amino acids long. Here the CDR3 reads CSARWSGRQTTGELFF.